Shown below are 8 T cell receptor beta chains from a single sample sequenced in a study of cytomegalovirus exposure and HLA in healthy donors. Generated by immunoSEQ multiplex PCR, the TCRdb table keeps only in-frame clones and is missing some. The table has about 54,000 clones, over 85% seen once. The sample taken for sequencing was PBMCs. These receptor sequences come from a woman under 30 in good health and CMV-seropositive.

V is TRBV18 and J is TRBJ1-1, with 10 bases aligning to TRBD1. The length of the CDR3 is 13 residues. Germline-derived CDR1 and CDR2 are KGHSH and LQKENI. V lost 4 bases to trimming and J lost 7 bases; unmatched junction nucleotides: 3. The CDR3 nucleotides read TGTGCCAGCTCACGCGGGACAGGGGATGAAGCTTTCTTT. Protein: CASSRGTGDEAFF.

V and J are TRBV27 and TRBJ2-1; TRBD2 matches 16 bases. Germline lookup yields CDR1 MNHEY and CDR2 SMNVEV (reference sequence). Germline trimming cut 2 bases from V and 1 base from J; bases unmatched to any gene: 8. This CDR3 contains 20 residues. The CDR3 spells CASSLVGTSGGAISYNEQFF. DNA of the CDR3: TGTGCCAGCAGTTTAGTAGGGACTAGCGGGGGGGCCATATCCTACAATGAGCAGTTCTTC.

The chain joins TRBV5-1 to TRBJ1-1; no firm D call. This CDR3 contains 13 residues. The germline V and J ends were trimmed by 0 bases and 3 bases, with 6 bases remaining between them. Germline V gene data show CDR1 as SGHRS and CDR2 as YFSETQ. The CDR3 DNA reads as TGCGCCAGCAGCTTGGCCGAGTACACTGAAGCTTTCTTT. It is translated as CASSLAEYTEAFF.

The chain is built from TRBV19 and TRBJ2-1, with D possibly being TRBD1 (5 bases). Per the germline V gene, CDR1 is LNHDA and CDR2 is SQIVND (reference sequence). The CDR3 covers 15 residues. Trimming took off 0 bases at V and 2 bases at J, with 8 bases between the two ends. CDR3 sequence (DNA): TGTGCCAGTAGTATAGACAGGGCGACCTACAATGAGCAGTTCTTC. As protein: CASSIDRATYNEQFF.

This chain connects TRBV7-3 to TRBJ1-6; 7 bases map to TRBD1. Germline CDR1 reads SGHTA; CDR2 reads FQGTGA. The CDR3 has 13 residues. The J segment lost 8 bases and the V segment lost 4 bases, leaving 2 bases of the junction unmatched. CDR3 in DNA: TGTGCCAGCAGCTCAACAGGGGATTCACCCCTCCACTTT. It yields the protein CASSSTGDSPLHF. Together with reference TRBV7-3 and TRBJ1-6, the CDR3 gives the full variable domain: GAGVSQTPSNKVTEKGKYVELRCDPISGHTALYWYRQSLGQGPEFLIYFQGTGAADDSGLPNDRFFAVRPEGSVSTLKIQRTERGDSAVYLCASSSTGDSPLHFGNGTRLTVT.

The chain combines TRBV4-2 with TRBJ1-2; the match to TRBD1 covers 7 bases. Germline values: CDR1 LGHNA, CDR2 YNFKEQ. This CDR3 is 17 amino acids long. The V and J ends lost 0 bases and 2 bases, in that order; junction bases with no gene match: 9. This chain's CDR3 is CASSQDYQGVMNYGYTF. In DNA form, the CDR3 reads TGTGCCAGCAGCCAAGATTATCAGGGGGTCATGAACTATGGCTACACCTTC.

This clone was detected a few times. The chain links TRBV28 to TRBJ2-7, with a weak D call TRBD2 (6 bases). V shed 2 bases and J shed 2 bases, with 10 bases lying between them. In germline, CDR1 is MDHEN, CDR2 SYDVKM. The CDR3 spans 14 residues. CDR3 DNA: TGTGCCAGCAGTTTACAGGGAGGTACCTACGAGCAGTACTTC. Amino acid sequence: CASSLQGGTYEQYF.

The chain has TRBV11-2 and TRBJ1-1; TRBD1 might be the D (6 bases). V shed 4 bases and J shed 3 bases, with 27 bases lying between them. This CDR3 is 19 amino acids long. The germline V gene has CDR1 SGHAT and CDR2 FQNNGV. CDR3 in amino acids: CASSSFPLQGTQGHTEAFF. The CDR3 DNA reads TGTGCCAGCAGCTCCTTCCCACTACAGGGAACCCAGGGACACACTGAAGCTTTCTTT. The variable domain in full, with the rest retrieved from reference TRBV11-2 and TRBJ1-1, is EAGVAQSPRYKIIEKRQSVAFWCNPISGHATLYWYQQILGQGPKLLIQFQNNGVVDDSQLPKDRFSAERLKGVDSTLKIQPAKLEDSAVYLCASSSFPLQGTQGHTEAFFGQGTRLTVV.